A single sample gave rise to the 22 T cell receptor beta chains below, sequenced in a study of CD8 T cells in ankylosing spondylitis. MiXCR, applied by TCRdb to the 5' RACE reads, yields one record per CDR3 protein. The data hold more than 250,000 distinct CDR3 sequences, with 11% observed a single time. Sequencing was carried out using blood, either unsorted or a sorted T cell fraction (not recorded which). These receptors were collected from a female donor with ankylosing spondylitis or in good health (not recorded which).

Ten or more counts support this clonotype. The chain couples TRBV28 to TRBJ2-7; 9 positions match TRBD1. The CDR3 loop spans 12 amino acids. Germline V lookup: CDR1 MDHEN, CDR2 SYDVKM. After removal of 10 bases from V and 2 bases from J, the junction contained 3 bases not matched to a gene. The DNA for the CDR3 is TGTGCCATTGGACAGGGGCCCTACGAGCAGTACTTC. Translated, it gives CAIGQGPYEQYF.

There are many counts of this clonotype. CDR3 coding DNA: TGCGCCAGCAGCCCTCGACAGGGGGCGACGCAGTATTTT. Protein product: CASSPRQGATQYF. The chain recombines TRBV5-1 with TRBJ2-3; 10 positions match TRBD1. The length of the CDR3 is 13 residues. The ends lost 4 bases at V and 9 bases at J; junction bases unmatched: 5. Germline V gene data show CDR1 as SGHRS and CDR2 as YFSETQ.

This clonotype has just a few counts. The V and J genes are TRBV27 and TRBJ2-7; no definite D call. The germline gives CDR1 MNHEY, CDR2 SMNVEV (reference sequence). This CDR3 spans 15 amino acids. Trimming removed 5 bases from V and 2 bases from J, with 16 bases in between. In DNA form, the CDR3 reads TGTGCCAGCAGTCAAACTAATGGTGCGCCCTACGAGCAGTACTTC. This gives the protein CASSQTNGAPYEQYF.

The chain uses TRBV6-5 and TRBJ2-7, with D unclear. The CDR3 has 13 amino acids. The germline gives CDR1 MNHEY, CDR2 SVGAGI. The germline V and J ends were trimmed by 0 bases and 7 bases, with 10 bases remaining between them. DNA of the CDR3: TGTGCCAGCAGTTACTCTAACGGAAAGGAGCAGTACTTC. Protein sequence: CASSYSNGKEQYF.

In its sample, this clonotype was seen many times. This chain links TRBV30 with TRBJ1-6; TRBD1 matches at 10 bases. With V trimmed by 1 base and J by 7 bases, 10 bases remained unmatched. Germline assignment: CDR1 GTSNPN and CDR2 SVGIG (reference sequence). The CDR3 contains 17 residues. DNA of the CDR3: TGTGCCTGGAGTGCGGACAGGGGGAAGAAGGTAAATTCACCCCTCCACTTT. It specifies CAWSADRGKKVNSPLHF.

The CDR3 DNA follows: TGTGCCAGCAGCCAAACAGGGGGCCTGAATTCACCCCTCCACTTT. This gives the protein CASSQTGGLNSPLHF. The chain combines TRBV7-3 with TRBJ1-6, with 9 bases that match TRBD1. CDR3 length: 15 amino acids. Germline V gene sequence: CDR1 SGHTA, CDR2 FQGTGA. Trimming took 5 bases from V and 7 from J; bases not matched to a gene: 6. The full variable domain, with the rest looked up from reference TRBV7-3 and TRBJ1-6, is GAGVSQTPSNKVTEKGKYVELRCDPISGHTALYWYRQSLGQGPEFLIYFQGTGAADDSGLPNDRFFAVRPEGSVSTLKIQRTERGDSAVYLCASSQTGGLNSPLHFGNGTRLTVT.

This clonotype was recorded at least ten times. DNA of the CDR3: TGTGCCAGCAGCTCGACCCCTCCCGGGGATGAGCAGTTCTTC. This translates into CASSSTPPGDEQFF. The V call is TRBV7-2, the J call TRBJ2-1; D is perhaps TRBD2 (5 bases). This CDR3 has 14 residues. V lost 4 bases to trimming and J lost 8 bases, with 15 bases between them. CDR1 is SGHTA, CDR2 FQGNSA, per germline. Full variable domain (rest looked up from reference TRBV7-2 and TRBJ2-1): GAGVSQSPSNKVTEKGKDVELRCDPISGHTALYWYRQSLGQGLEFLIYFQGNSAPDKSGLPSDRFSAERTGGSVSTLTIQRTQQEDSAVYLCASSSTPPGDEQFFGPGTRLTVL.

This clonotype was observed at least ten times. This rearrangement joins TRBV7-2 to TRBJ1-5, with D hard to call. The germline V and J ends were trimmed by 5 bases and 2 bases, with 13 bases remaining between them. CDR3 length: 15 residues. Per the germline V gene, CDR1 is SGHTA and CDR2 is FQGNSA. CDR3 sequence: CASSVSDTRNQPQHF. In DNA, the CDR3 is TGTGCCAGCAGCGTAAGCGACACCCGCAATCAGCCCCAGCATTTT.

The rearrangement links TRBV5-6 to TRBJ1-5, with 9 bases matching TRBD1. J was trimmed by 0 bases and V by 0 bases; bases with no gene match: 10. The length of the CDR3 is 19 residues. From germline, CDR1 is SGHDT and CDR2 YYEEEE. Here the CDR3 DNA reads TGTGCCAGCAGCTTGGATGCCGGGACAGGGACTTATAGCAATCAGCCCCAGCATTTT. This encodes CASSLDAGTGTYSNQPQHF.

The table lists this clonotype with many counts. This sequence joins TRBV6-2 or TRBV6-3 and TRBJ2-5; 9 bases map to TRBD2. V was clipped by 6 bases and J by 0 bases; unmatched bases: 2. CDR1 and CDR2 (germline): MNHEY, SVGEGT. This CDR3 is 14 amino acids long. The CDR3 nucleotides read TGTGCCAGCAGAGCTAGCGGGAACCAAGAGACCCAGTACTTC. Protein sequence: CASRASGNQETQYF.

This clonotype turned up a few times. The CDR3 nucleotides read TGTGCCAGCAGCCCAAACCGTCAGCGGGGGAGCACAGATACGCAGTATTTT. This translates into CASSPNRQRGSTDTQYF. The rearrangement uses TRBV7-3 and TRBJ2-3; 8 bases map to TRBD2. CDR3 length equals 17 residues. The trim removed 5 bases at V and 0 bases at J, leaving 10 bases unmatched. CDR1 and CDR2 from the germline V gene are SGHTA and FQGTGA.

CDR3 DNA: TGTGCCAGTAGTATAGATCGAAAGGGATCGAACACCGGGGAGCTGTTTTTT. This translates into CASSIDRKGSNTGELFF. This sequence joins TRBV19 and TRBJ2-2; D gene uncertain. The ends were cut back, 0 bases at V and 0 bases at J, with 11 bases in the middle. Germline V gene sequence: CDR1 LNHDA, CDR2 SQIVND (reference sequence). This CDR3 contains 17 residues.

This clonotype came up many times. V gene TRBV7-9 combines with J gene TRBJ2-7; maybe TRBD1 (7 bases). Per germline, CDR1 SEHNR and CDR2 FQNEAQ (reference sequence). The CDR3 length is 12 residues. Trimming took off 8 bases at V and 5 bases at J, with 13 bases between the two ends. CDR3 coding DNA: TGTGCCAGCGGGGGGACAGTTAACGAGCAGTACTTC. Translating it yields CASGGTVNEQYF.

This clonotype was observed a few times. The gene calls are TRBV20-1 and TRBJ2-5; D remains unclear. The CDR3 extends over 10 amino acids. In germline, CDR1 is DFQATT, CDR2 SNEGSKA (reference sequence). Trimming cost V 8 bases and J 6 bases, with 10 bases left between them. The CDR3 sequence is CSPRAQTQYF. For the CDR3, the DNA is TGCAGTCCCCGGGCGCAGACCCAGTACTTC.

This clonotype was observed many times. CDR3 residues: CASSLGDSGRMNTEAFF. CDR3 nucleotides: TGTGCCAGCAGCTTAGGGGACAGTGGCCGGATGAACACTGAAGCTTTCTTT. The rearrangement joins TRBV7-9 to TRBJ1-1; TRBD1 matches at 7 bases. CDR1 is SEHNR, CDR2 FQNEAQ, per germline (reference sequence). CDR3 length: 17 residues. The ends lost 1 base at V and 0 bases at J; junction bases unmatched: 8.

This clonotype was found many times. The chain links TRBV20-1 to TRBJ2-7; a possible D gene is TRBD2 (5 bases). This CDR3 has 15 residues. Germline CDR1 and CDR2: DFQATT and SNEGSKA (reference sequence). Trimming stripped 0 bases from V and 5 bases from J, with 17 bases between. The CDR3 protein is CSARDRRMGNNEQYF. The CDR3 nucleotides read TGCAGTGCTAGAGATCGGAGGATGGGGAATAACGAGCAGTACTTC.

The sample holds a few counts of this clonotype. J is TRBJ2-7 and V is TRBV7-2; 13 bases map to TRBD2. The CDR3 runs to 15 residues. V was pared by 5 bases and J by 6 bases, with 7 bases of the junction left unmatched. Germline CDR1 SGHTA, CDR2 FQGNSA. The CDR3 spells CASSPWTSGRIEQYF. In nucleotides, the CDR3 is TGTGCCAGCAGCCCGTGGACTAGCGGGAGAATCGAGCAGTACTTC.

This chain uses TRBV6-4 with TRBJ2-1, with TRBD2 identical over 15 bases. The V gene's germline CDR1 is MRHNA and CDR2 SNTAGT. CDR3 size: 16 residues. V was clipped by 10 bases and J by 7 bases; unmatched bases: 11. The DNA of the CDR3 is TGTGCCACCAAGGGGGGACTAGCGGGAGGTCAGAATGAGCAGTTCTTC. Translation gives CATKGGLAGGQNEQFF.

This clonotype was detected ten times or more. The CDR3 sequence is CASSLEVSGGGTYNEQFF. The CDR3 DNA sequence: TGTGCCAGCAGCTTAGAAGTTTCGGGCGGGGGTACGTACAATGAGCAGTTCTTC. This rearrangement joins TRBV11-2 to TRBJ2-1, with 7 positions matching TRBD2. CDR1 is SGHAT and CDR2 is FQNNGV in the germline V gene. The CDR3 length is 18 residues. J gave up 4 bases and V 0 bases, and 12 bases lay outside the gene matches. The entire variable domain, with the rest obtained from reference TRBV11-2 and TRBJ2-1, is as follows: EAGVAQSPRYKIIEKRQSVAFWCNPISGHATLYWYQQILGQGPKLLIQFQNNGVVDDSQLPKDRFSAERLKGVDSTLKIQPAKLEDSAVYLCASSLEVSGGGTYNEQFFGPGTRLTVL.

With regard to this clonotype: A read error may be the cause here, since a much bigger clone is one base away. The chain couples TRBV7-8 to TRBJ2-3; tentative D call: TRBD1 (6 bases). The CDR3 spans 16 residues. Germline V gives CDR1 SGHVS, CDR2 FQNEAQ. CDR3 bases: TGTGCCAGCAGCCATGACAGGCTTGCCGCCACAAATACGCAGTATTTT. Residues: CASSHDRLAATNTQYF.

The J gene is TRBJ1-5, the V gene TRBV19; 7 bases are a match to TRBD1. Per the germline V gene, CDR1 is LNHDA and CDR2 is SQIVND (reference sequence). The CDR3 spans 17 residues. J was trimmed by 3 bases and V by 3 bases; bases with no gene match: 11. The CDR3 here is CASSIRGQNTANQPQHF. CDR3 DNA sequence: TGTGCCAGTAGTATCCGGGGACAGAACACAGCCAATCAGCCCCAGCATTTT.

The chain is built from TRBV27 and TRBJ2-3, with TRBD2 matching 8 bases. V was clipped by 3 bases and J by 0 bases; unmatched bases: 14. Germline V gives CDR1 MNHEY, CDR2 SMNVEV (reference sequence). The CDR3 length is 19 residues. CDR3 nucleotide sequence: TGTGCCAGCAGTTTGTACGGATGGGAGCGGGGGCCGAGCACAGATACGCAGTATTTT. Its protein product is CASSLYGWERGPSTDTQYF.